One sample yielded the 14 T cell receptor beta chains listed below, sequenced in a study of T-cell memory formation after mild COVID-19. TCRdb analysed the 5' RACE reads with MiXCR anew, one entry per CDR3 protein. The sample includes under 250,000 distinct CDR3 sequences, about 10% of them seen just once. Specimen: PBMCs or a T cell subset sorted from them (not recorded which). The receptors originated from a man younger than 35 who had mild COVID-19 (a few samples of this study predate the infection). Cell type and time point are not known.

V and J are TRBV7-2 and TRBJ1-2; 11 bases line up with TRBD1. CDR1 and CDR2 (germline): SGHTA, FQGNSA. CDR3 length: 15 amino acids. V gave up 5 bases and J gave up 2 bases; unmatched junction bases: 4. This CDR3 reads CASSPGTGGNYGYTF. The CDR3 nucleotides are TGTGCCAGCAGCCCAGGGACAGGGGGAAACTATGGCTACACCTTC.

The V call is TRBV10-2, the J call TRBJ1-5, with D perhaps TRBD1 (6 bases). V lost 3 bases and J lost 1, with 10 bases in between. Germline lookup yields CDR1 WSHSY and CDR2 SAAADI. This CDR3 is built from 15 residues. The CDR3 loop is CASSDTGASNQPQHF. CDR3 in DNA: TGCGCCAGCAGTGATACGGGGGCGAGCAATCAGCCCCAGCATTTT.

This clonotype was detected ten times or more. The rearrangement links TRBV12-3 or TRBV12-4 to TRBJ2-2, with D maybe TRBD2 (6 bases). V lost 5 bases and J 4 bases, leaving 14 bases between the germline ends. The CDR3 loop spans 15 amino acids. In DNA form, the CDR3 reads TGTGCCAGCAGTCCAGTACGGGGGAGCACCGGGGAGCTGTTTTTT. Protein: CASSPVRGSTGELFF.

V gene TRBV20-1 combines with J gene TRBJ1-2; D gene ambiguous. V was clipped by 0 bases and J by 2 bases, with 13 bases between them. The CDR3 sequence is 15 residues long. The germline CDR1 and CDR2 sequences are DFQATT and SNEGSKA (reference sequence). The CDR3 loop reads CSARDRMGFNYGYTF. The DNA of the CDR3 is TGCAGTGCTAGAGATAGGATGGGCTTCAACTATGGCTACACCTTC.

Here the CDR3 reads CASRGREPLHF. In DNA, the CDR3 is TGTGCCAGCAGGGGCCGGGAACCCCTCCACTTT. The chain carries TRBV28 and TRBJ1-6; D remains ambiguous. Germline CDR1 and CDR2: MDHEN and SYDVKM. The ends were cut back, 6 bases at V and 12 bases at J, with 9 bases in the middle. CDR3 length: 11 residues.

A few counts support this clonotype. DNA for the CDR3: TGTGCCAGCTCAACGGGGACAATAAACATTCAGTACTTC. It translates to CASSTGTINIQYF. The chain has TRBV18 and TRBJ2-4, with TRBD1 as a possible D gene (6 bases). This CDR3 spans 13 amino acids. Germline loops: CDR1 KGHSH, CDR2 LQKENI. Trimming took 5 bases from V and 6 from J, leaving 11 bases between them. Full variable domain (outside the CDR3, taken from reference TRBV18 and TRBJ2-4): NAGVMQNPRHLVRRRGQEARLRCSPMKGHSHVYWYRQLPEEGLKFMVYLQKENIIDESGMPKERFSAEFPKEGPSILRIQQVVRGDSAAYFCASSTGTINIQYFGAGTRLSVL.

This clonotype has a count of ten or more. The rearrangement links TRBV24-1 to TRBJ2-1, with D maybe TRBD1 (5 bases). The CDR3 consists of 14 residues. Germline assignment: CDR1 KGHDR and CDR2 SFDVKD. V dropped 2 bases and J dropped 5 bases, with 9 bases sitting between them. CDR3 in DNA: TGTGCCACCAGTGATTCCGGCAGGGACAATGAGCAGTTCTTC. Amino acids: CATSDSGRDNEQFF.

This chain uses TRBV3-1 with TRBJ1-6; D uncertain. The CDR3 is 13 amino acids. In germline, CDR1 is LGHDT, CDR2 YNNKEL (reference sequence). V lost 1 base, J lost 9 bases, and 7 bases lay in between. The CDR3 sequence is CASSQVSTSPLHF. In DNA, the CDR3 is TGTGCCAGCAGCCAAGTGTCTACTTCACCCCTCCACTTT.

This clonotype was counted only a few times. This chain links TRBV5-1 with TRBJ2-3, with 7 bases aligning to TRBD1. The germline gives CDR1 SGHRS, CDR2 YFSETQ. V dropped 2 bases and J dropped 1; count of bases not matched to a gene: 7. The CDR3 length is 16 residues. CDR3 sequence reads: CASSLLTGVGTDTQYF. CDR3 nucleotide sequence: TGCGCCAGCAGCTTATTAACAGGGGTCGGCACAGATACGCAGTATTTT.

V is TRBV11-1 and J is TRBJ2-3, with TRBD1 matching over 7 bases. The CDR3 length is 15 residues. Germline CDR1 and CDR2: SGHAT and FQDESV (reference sequence). With 5 bases clipped from V and 0 bases from J, the junction kept 5 bases outside the gene matches. CDR3 region: CASSNRDSSTDTQYF. CDR3 sequence (DNA): TGTGCCAGCAGCAACCGGGACAGTAGCACAGATACGCAGTATTTT. The full variable domain, rest sourced from reference TRBV11-1 and TRBJ2-3, is EAEVAQSPRYKITEKSQAVAFWCDPISGHATLYWYRQILGQGPELLVQFQDESVVDDSQLPKDRFSAERLKGVDSTLKIQPAELGDSAMYLCASSNRDSSTDTQYFGPGTRLTVL.

V gene TRBV20-1 combines with J gene TRBJ2-1; 8 bases are shared with TRBD2. In germline, CDR1 is DFQATT, CDR2 SNEGSKA (reference sequence). Germline trimming cut 5 bases from V and 6 bases from J; bases unmatched to any gene: 9. The CDR3 covers 14 residues. CDR3 nucleotides: TGCAGTGCTCCGCGGAGTAGCGGGATCAATGAGCAGTTCTTC. It encodes CSAPRSSGINEQFF.

This clonotype occurred a few times. The genes are TRBV19 and TRBJ2-1; maybe TRBD1 (5 bases). Germline CDR1 reads LNHDA; CDR2 reads SQIVND (reference sequence). This CDR3 is 12 amino acids long. V dropped 3 bases and J dropped 12 bases, with 12 bases sitting between them. CDR3 in amino acids: CASSIRGTGQFF. The CDR3 nucleotides read TGTGCCAGTAGTATTAGGGGAACAGGGCAGTTCTTC.

This clonotype was picked up a small number of times. The CDR3 loop is CAIRTGTGNTEAFF. CDR3 DNA: TGTGCCATCAGAACCGGGACAGGGAACACTGAAGCTTTCTTT. The V call is TRBV10-3, the J call TRBJ1-1; TRBD1 matches at 8 bases. Trimming took 6 bases from V and 1 from J; bases not matched to a gene: 4. Per germline, CDR1 ENHRY and CDR2 SYGVKD. The CDR3 is 14 residues long.

The chain joins TRBV12-3 or TRBV12-4 to TRBJ2-3; maybe TRBD1 (6 bases). Trimming took 6 bases from V and 1 from J, leaving 14 bases between them. The CDR3 spans 15 residues. The CDR3 sequence is CASSQGAGGTDTQYF. The CDR3 nucleotides are TGTGCCAGCAGCCAAGGGGCAGGGGGCACAGATACGCAGTATTTT.